These 24 T cell receptor beta chains were all obtained from the same sample, sequenced in a study of shared T cell receptors in the human thymus. TCRdb keeps only in-frame clones here, not all; method: immunoSEQ multiplex PCR. This table has about 730,000 clones, 70% to 90% appearing once. This same sample was also part of a study on human thymus T cells.

Sample: thymocytes. These receptors all come from a girl under three years old with a congenital heart defect.

J is TRBJ2-7 and V is TRBV7-9; D might be TRBD2 (6 bases). The germline gives CDR1 SEHNR, CDR2 FQNEAQ (reference sequence). The CDR3 consists of 13 residues. V lost 2 bases, J lost 4 bases, and 9 bases lay in between. CDR3 bases: TGTGCCAGCAGCTTATTCGGGGGATACGAGCAGTACTTC. Its translation is CASSLFGGYEQYF.

V gene TRBV5-8 combines with J gene TRBJ2-7; D possibly corresponds to TRBD1 (6 bases). Trimming removed 4 bases at V and 3 bases at J, with 17 bases between. This CDR3 has 15 residues. Germline CDR1 is SGHTS and CDR2 is YDEGEE. Written as DNA, the CDR3 is TGTGCCAGCAGCGGACACCGGGACACTAACTACGAGCAGTACTTC. It yields the protein CASSGHRDTNYEQYF.

J is TRBJ2-2 and V is TRBV4-1; the D gene is possibly TRBD1 (7 bases). Trimming shortened V by 2 bases and J by 5 bases, and 18 bases separated the two germline ends. This CDR3 spans 17 amino acids. Germline CDR1 is MGHRA and CDR2 is YSYEKL. For the CDR3, the DNA is TGCGCCAGCAGCCAAAAGGAGGGGGCAATTTGTACCGGGGAGCTGTTTTTT. It specifies CASSQKEGAICTGELFF.

The chain employs TRBV12-5 and TRBJ2-7; a possible D gene is TRBD2 (6 bases). Germline CDR1 and CDR2: LGHNT and FRNRAP. The CDR3 covers 12 residues. V lost 7 bases to trimming and J lost 5 bases, with 12 bases between them. CDR3 nucleotide sequence: TGTGCTAGTGCTCCCCCGGGGGACGAGCAGTACTTC. It encodes CASAPPGDEQYF.

This clone was seen more than once but under ten times. The chain combines TRBV6-5 with TRBJ1-2; possible D gene TRBD1, 6 bases. The CDR3 covers 15 residues. Trimming removed 2 bases at V and 8 bases at J, with 18 bases between. Germline V gives CDR1 MNHEY, CDR2 SVGAGI. CDR3 bases: TGTGCCAGCAGTTACCTATTACAGGGAAGAAGGGGCTACACCTTC. Translated, it gives CASSYLLQGRRGYTF.

The gene calls are TRBV4-1 and TRBJ1-5; D unclear. The CDR3 spans 14 residues. Trimming took 1 base from V and 3 from J, leaving 7 bases between them. Looked up from germline, CDR1 is MGHRA and CDR2 is YSYEKL. CDR3 coding DNA: TGCGCCAGCAGCCAAGCCACAGACAATCAGCCCCAGCATTTT. As protein: CASSQATDNQPQHF.

V and J are TRBV11-2 and TRBJ1-1; TRBD1 matches at 9 bases. J gave up 2 bases and V 4 bases, and 2 bases lay outside the gene matches. This CDR3 region has 14 residues. Germline values: CDR1 SGHAT, CDR2 FQNNGV. CDR3 sequence: CASSSDRGNTEAFF. CDR3 sequence (DNA): TGTGCCAGCAGCTCGGACAGGGGCAACACTGAAGCTTTCTTT.

The chain has TRBV7-2 and TRBJ1-5; 7 nucleotides agree with TRBD1. Germline assignment: CDR1 SGHTA and CDR2 FQGNSA. J was trimmed by 6 bases and V by 5 bases; bases with no gene match: 10. The CDR3 runs to 15 residues. The CDR3 nucleotides are TGTGCCAGCAGCCAACCGACAGGGTCGGGTCAGCCCCAGCATTTT. Its translation: CASSQPTGSGQPQHF. Full variable domain (missing parts from reference TRBV7-2 and TRBJ1-5): GAGVSQSPSNKVTEKGKDVELRCDPISGHTALYWYRQSLGQGLEFLIYFQGNSAPDKSGLPSDRFSAERTGGSVSTLTIQRTQQEDSAVYLCASSQPTGSGQPQHFGDGTRLSIL.

The rearrangement uses TRBV11-3 and TRBJ2-6; maybe TRBD1 (6 bases). Trimming shortened V by 4 bases and J by 1 base, and 8 bases separated the two germline ends. The CDR3 extends over 15 amino acids. The germline CDR1 and CDR2 sequences are SGHNT and YENEEA. The CDR3 bases are TGTGCCAGCAGCTCGACAGGATCTGGGGCCAACGTCCTGACTTTC. Translation: CASSSTGSGANVLTF.

This sequence joins TRBV19 and TRBJ2-7; 7 bases line up with TRBD2. V gave up 2 bases and J gave up 2 bases; unmatched junction bases: 9. The germline CDR1 and CDR2 sequences are LNHDA and SQIVND (reference sequence). The CDR3 spans 16 residues. In DNA form, the CDR3 reads TGTGCCAGTAGTATAATGTCCGGGACTATCGCCTACGAGCAGTACTTC. This encodes CASSIMSGTIAYEQYF.

The chain links TRBV28 to TRBJ1-6; 10 bases line up with TRBD1. J lost 5 bases, V lost 4 bases, and 5 bases had no gene match. CDR1 is MDHEN, CDR2 SYDVKM, per germline. CDR3 length equals 16 residues. The CDR3, as DNA: TGTGCCAGCAGTTACGGGGACAGGGGCGATAATTCACCCCTCCACTTT. Protein: CASSYGDRGDNSPLHF.

The chain couples TRBV1 to TRBJ2-7; the table assigns TRBD2, which was not confirmed against the DNA. TRBV1 is a pseudogene segment. The CDR3 totals 15 residues. This CDR3 is CTSSLIAGVSYEQYF. For the CDR3, the DNA is TGCACCAGCAGCCTGATAGCGGGTGTTTCCTACGAGCAGTACTTC.

The rearrangement uses TRBV7-9 and TRBJ2-1; D remains ambiguous. This CDR3 is 11 amino acids long. Trimming shortened V by 1 base and J by 9 bases, and 4 bases separated the two germline ends. The germline V gene encodes CDR1 SEHNR and CDR2 FQNEAQ (reference sequence). The CDR3 loop reads CASSLVAEQFF. The CDR3 DNA sequence: TGTGCCAGCAGCTTAGTAGCTGAGCAGTTCTTC.

This chain uses TRBV9 with TRBJ1-1; 9 nucleotides match TRBD1. V dropped 0 bases and J dropped 0; count of bases not matched to a gene: 3. CDR1 and CDR2 from the germline V gene are SGDLS and YYNGEE. The CDR3 totals 16 residues. The CDR3 protein is CASSVGGQGMNTEAFF. The CDR3, as DNA: TGTGCCAGCAGCGTAGGGGGACAGGGCATGAACACTGAAGCTTTCTTT.

The V gene is TRBV28, the J gene TRBJ1-3; D is unresolved. V shed 3 bases and J shed 0 bases, with 12 bases lying between them. Germline-derived CDR1 and CDR2 are MDHEN and SYDVKM. CDR3 size: 16 residues. In nucleotides, the CDR3 is TGTGCCAGCAGTTTCCCAGGTGACCCCTCTGGAAACACCATATATTTT. Translating gives CASSFPGDPSGNTIYF.

This clone was observed a few times. J is TRBJ2-7 and V is TRBV5-1; TRBD1 aligns across 11 bases. Trimming took 0 bases from V and 2 from J; bases not matched to a gene: 7. The CDR3 runs to 17 residues. CDR1 SGHRS and CDR2 YFSETQ come from the germline V gene. CDR3 residues: CASSLGTGGDLTYEQYF. CDR3 bases: TGCGCCAGCAGCTTGGGGACAGGGGGCGACCTAACCTACGAGCAGTACTTC.

The chain uses TRBV7-9 and TRBJ1-5; 7 bases agree with TRBD1. This CDR3 spans 13 amino acids. The V gene end was trimmed by 3 bases and the J gene end by 4 bases; junction bases not matched to a gene: 0. Germline V gene data show CDR1 as SEHNR and CDR2 as FQNEAQ (reference sequence). CDR3 bases: TGTGCCAGCAGCTTGACAGGGAATCAGCCCCAGCATTTT. It codes for CASSLTGNQPQHF.

The chain joins TRBV6-1 to TRBJ2-3, with D maybe TRBD2 (7 bases). The V end lost 2 bases, the J end lost 3 bases, and 12 bases lay between the germline ends. This CDR3 has 15 amino acids. Germline CDR1 MNHNS, CDR2 SASEGT. CDR3 nucleotide sequence: TGTGCCAGCAGTGAAAGCGCGGGGGCAACAGATACGCAGTATTTT. This translates into CASSESAGATDTQYF.

The chain recombines TRBV5-1 with TRBJ2-7; tentative D call: TRBD2 (6 bases). Trimming shortened V by 0 bases and J by 0 bases, and 16 bases separated the two germline ends. The CDR3 consists of 17 residues. Per the germline V gene, CDR1 is SGHRS and CDR2 is YFSETQ. In nucleotides, the CDR3 is TGCGCCAGCAGCTTGGATGCCGGGACTTTTAGCTCCTACGAGCAGTACTTC. This translates into CASSLDAGTFSSYEQYF.

The V and J genes are TRBV7-3 and TRBJ1-2; a possible D gene is TRBD1 (6 bases). V was clipped by 1 base and J by 13 bases, with 10 bases between them. Germline V gives CDR1 SGHTA, CDR2 FQGTGA. This CDR3 contains 11 residues. This CDR3 reads CASSLNRVATF. The CDR3 nucleotides are TGTGCCAGCAGCTTAAACAGGGTGGCCACCTTC. The complete variable domain, with remaining parts taken from reference TRBV7-3 and TRBJ1-2, reads GAGVSQTPSNKVTEKGKYVELRCDPISGHTALYWYRQSLGQGPEFLIYFQGTGAADDSGLPNDRFFAVRPEGSVSTLKIQRTERGDSAVYLCASSLNRVATFGSGTRLTVV.

The chain carries TRBV28 and TRBJ1-5; weak D call: TRBD1 (5 bases). The CDR3 totals 15 residues. V gave up 3 bases and J gave up 1 base, with 10 bases separating them. Germline V gene data show CDR1 as MDHEN and CDR2 as SYDVKM. In nucleotides, the CDR3 is TGTGCCAGCAGTTTCTTGGCAGGGAGCAATCAGCCCCAGCATTTT. Translation: CASSFLAGSNQPQHF.

This clone was seen once. The chain links TRBV13 to TRBJ1-2; possible D gene TRBD1, 6 bases. Germline loops: CDR1 PRHDT, CDR2 FYEKMQ (reference sequence). Trimming shortened V by 5 bases and J by 0 bases, and 16 bases separated the two germline ends. The CDR3 contains 16 residues. CDR3 nucleotides: TGTGCCAGCAGCCGCAAACTAAGACAGGCTAACTATGGCTACACCTTC. This encodes CASSRKLRQANYGYTF.

This chain connects TRBV28 to TRBJ2-1; D may be TRBD1 (5 bases). The germline V gene has CDR1 MDHEN and CDR2 SYDVKM. The CDR3 has 13 residues. Trimming shortened V by 5 bases and J by 10 bases, and 15 bases separated the two germline ends. CDR3 region: CASSTPRSGEQFF. Written as DNA, the CDR3 is TGTGCCAGCAGTACGCCTCGCTCAGGGGAGCAGTTCTTC.

This clone was counted once. The chain combines TRBV4-1 with TRBJ2-1, with D maybe TRBD2 (7 bases). Germline CDR1 is MGHRA and CDR2 is YSYEKL. Trimming cost V 0 bases and J 8 bases, with 14 bases left between them. The CDR3 runs to 15 residues. CDR3 sequence (DNA): TGCGCCAGCAGCCAAGATCCGGGGGGCACCCATGAGCAGTTCTTC. This gives the protein CASSQDPGGTHEQFF.